The TCR beta chain described here comes from a study of graft-versus-host responses after intestinal transplantation. On the study more broadly: All recipients were transplanted with multivisceral, liver-intestinal, or isolated intestinal grafts. Recipients were all induced with anti-thymocyte globulin, then given tacrolimus and steroids for about three years.

The CDR3 is 17 amino acids. The germline gives CDR1 MDHEN, CDR2 SYDVKM. Between the trimmed V and J ends, which lost 3 bases and 5 bases, there was a span of 23 bases. Findings and limits, study-wide: Peak GvH clone levels in circulation were associated with early post-transplant HvG declines. Graft-donor T cell macrochimerism in patients accompanied high graft-versus-host to host-versus-graft clonal ratios in allografts.

Concerning this clone itself: Its antigen is unknown.

Sequencing was performed with immunoSEQ multiplex PCR; in TCRdb, only in-frame clones are kept and a portion is missing. The data contain under 30,000 clones, 75% to 90% of them seen just once; the ten biggest clones take up approximately 1%. Sequencing used PBMCs, obtained around 460 days after intestinal transplant. The chain has TRBV28 and TRBJ2-7; either TRBD1 or TRBD2 may supply D (6 bases each). This TCR was recovered from a human patient who received an intestinal transplant, so some T cells may come from the graft donor. The CDR3 sequence: CASSFGRRGTFSNEQYF. Here the CDR3 DNA reads TGTGCCAGCAGTTTCGGTCGCCGCGGGACATTTTCGAACGAGCAGTACTTC.